This entry lists 28 T cell receptor beta chains sequenced from one sample in a study of T cells in narcolepsy (dated by TCRdb to the late 2010s). Libraries were made using the immunoSEQ multiplex PCR assay. As stored in TCRdb, this immuneACCESS dataset retains in-frame rearrangements with V and J assigned. A fraction of the clones does not appear; measured against another copy, unresolved V genes explain less than half of the discrepancy, and the remainder lacks a known reason. This sample holds about 34,000 clones; 82% were observed only once. The ten largest clones take up around 2.3% of the sample. The sequencing input was CD45RA- memory CD4+ T cells from PBMCs. Reading the label with the study, this specimen's cell subset or site is: memory T cells sorted ex vivo from peripheral blood. These receptors originate from a human donor with narcolepsy.

This rearrangement joins TRBV19 to TRBJ2-1; 7 positions agree with TRBD2. The V and J ends lost 2 bases and 9 bases, in that order; junction bases with no gene match: 1. Germline CDR1 LNHDA, CDR2 SQIVND (reference sequence). CDR3 size: 12 residues. Here the CDR3 reads CASSIWGGEQFF. DNA for the CDR3: TGTGCCAGTAGTATATGGGGGGGTGAGCAGTTCTTC.

This clone has a single count. The chain couples TRBV6-5 to TRBJ2-7; no reliable D call. This CDR3 region has 15 residues. V dropped 4 bases and J dropped 2 bases, with 15 bases sitting between them. CDR1 MNHEY and CDR2 SVGAGI come from the germline V gene. The CDR3 loop reads CASSSSIGQPYEQYF. The DNA of the CDR3 is TGTGCCAGCAGTTCCTCAATAGGGCAGCCCTACGAGCAGTACTTC.

The chain carries TRBV4-3 and TRBJ1-3; D gene ambiguous. The CDR3 sequence is 14 residues long. The germline V and J ends were trimmed by 0 bases and 6 bases, with 9 bases remaining between them. Germline-derived CDR1 and CDR2 are LGHNA and YSLEER. The CDR3 nucleotides are TGCGCCAGCAGCCAAGATTTGGAGACAAACACCATATATTTT. It translates to CASSQDLETNTIYF.

This clone was seen a handful of times. This rearrangement joins TRBV14 to TRBJ2-3; D is unresolved. This CDR3 contains 11 residues. CDR1 is SGHDN, CDR2 FVKESK, per germline. Trimming removed 4 bases at V and 5 bases at J, with 4 bases between. CDR3: CASSPRDTQYF. CDR3 DNA sequence: TGTGCCAGCAGCCCCAGAGATACGCAGTATTTT.

J is TRBJ1-2 and V is TRBV5-4, with 9 bases aligning to TRBD1. The germline V gene encodes CDR1 SGHNT and CDR2 YYREEE (reference sequence). This CDR3 has 18 amino acids. The ends lost 0 bases at V and 4 bases at J; junction bases unmatched: 13. The CDR3 reads CASSLGLNTGGGSYGYTF. The CDR3 DNA follows: TGTGCCAGCAGCTTGGGACTAAACACAGGGGGCGGAAGCTATGGCTACACCTTC.

The chain employs TRBV9 and TRBJ2-2, with 9 bases fitting TRBD2. The CDR3 is 16 residues long. After removal of 6 bases from V and 6 bases from J, the junction contained 12 bases not matched to a gene. The germline V gene encodes CDR1 SGDLS and CDR2 YYNGEE. CDR3 in amino acids: CASTSGARGGPGELFF. The CDR3 DNA is TGTGCCAGCACCTCCGGGGCGCGGGGGGGCCCCGGGGAGCTGTTTTTT.

The chain links TRBV5-1 to TRBJ1-4; the D is unclear. The germline V and J ends were trimmed by 4 bases and 0 bases, with 4 bases remaining between them. This CDR3 contains 13 residues. Germline V lookup: CDR1 SGHRS, CDR2 YFSETQ. CDR3 bases: TGCGCCAGCAGCGAAGCAACTAATGAAAAACTGTTTTTT. Its translation is CASSEATNEKLFF.

V gene TRBV6-6 combines with J gene TRBJ2-5, with 12 bases identical to TRBD2. This CDR3 region has 15 residues. The ends lost 4 bases at V and 7 bases at J; junction bases unmatched: 7. Germline CDR1 MNHNY, CDR2 SVGAGI (reference sequence). CDR3 sequence reads: CASSLTSGGPRTQYF. The CDR3 DNA reads as TGTGCCAGCAGTTTGACTAGCGGGGGCCCAAGGACCCAGTACTTC.

This clone was observed once. This sequence joins TRBV6-1 and TRBJ2-7; D is ambiguous. Germline-derived CDR1 and CDR2 are MNHNS and SASEGT. This CDR3 is built from 12 residues. The V end lost 8 bases, the J end lost 4 bases, and 12 bases lay between the germline ends. DNA for the CDR3: TGTGCCAGCCGAAGCGTGGTATACGAGCAGTACTTC. Encoded protein: CASRSVVYEQYF.

This chain joins TRBV5-4 and TRBJ2-5, with 7 bases matching TRBD1. J lost 4 bases, V lost 1 base, and 7 bases had no gene match. This CDR3 is built from 15 residues. Germline V gives CDR1 SGHNT, CDR2 YYREEE (reference sequence). The CDR3 sequence: CASSLRQGVAETQYF. The CDR3, as DNA: TGTGCCAGCAGCTTGAGACAGGGAGTCGCAGAGACCCAGTACTTC. Variable domain in full (rest from reference TRBV5-4 and TRBJ2-5): ETGVTQSPTHLIKTRGQQVTLRCSSQSGHNTVSWYQQALGQGPQFIFQYYREEENGRGNFPPRFSGLQFPNYSSELNVNALELDDSALYLCASSLRQGVAETQYFGPGTRLLVL.

The CDR3 DNA follows: TGCGCCAGCAGTGAGGCGATGGGGGGGCTGAACACCGGGGAGCTGTTTTTT. Translated, it gives CASSEAMGGLNTGELFF. V usage is TRBV10-1 and J usage is TRBJ2-2; D possibly corresponds to TRBD2 (7 bases). Between the trimmed V and J ends, which lost 2 bases and 1 base, there was a span of 14 bases. The CDR3 has 17 amino acids. Germline lookup yields CDR1 WNHNN and CDR2 SYGVQD (reference sequence).

This chain joins TRBV9 and TRBJ1-5; weak D call: TRBD1 (5 bases). The CDR3 spans 14 residues. Germline CDR1 SGDLS, CDR2 YYNGEE. The germline V and J ends were trimmed by 3 bases and 6 bases, with 13 bases remaining between them. The CDR3 nucleotides are TGTGCCAGCAGCGCCGGGACGGCGGGTCAGCCCCAGCATTTT. The encoded protein is CASSAGTAGQPQHF.

The chain links TRBV6-6 to TRBJ2-1; D unclear. Germline V lookup: CDR1 MNHNY, CDR2 SVGAGI (reference sequence). This CDR3 has 12 residues. V was clipped by 6 bases and J by 8 bases, with 11 bases between them. The CDR3, as DNA: TGTGCCAGCAGCCCAGGTTGGGATGAGCAGTTCTTC. Residues: CASSPGWDEQFF.

The sample holds a few counts of this clone. The rearrangement uses TRBV2 and TRBJ1-1, with TRBD1 identical over 7 bases. Trimming took 7 bases from V and 0 from J; bases not matched to a gene: 8. The germline V gene encodes CDR1 SNHLY and CDR2 FYNNEI. There are 15 residues in the CDR3. The chain's CDR3 is CASILQGTVNTEAFF. In DNA form, the CDR3 reads TGTGCCAGCATTTTACAGGGGACCGTGAACACTGAAGCTTTCTTT.

In this sample, this clone turned up once. The rearrangement uses TRBV6-5 and TRBJ2-1; TRBD2 might be the D (6 bases). The V end lost 7 bases, the J end lost 9 bases, and 16 bases lay between the germline ends. The CDR3 length is 13 residues. Germline CDR1 is MNHEY and CDR2 is SVGAGI. DNA for the CDR3: TGTGCCAGCACTGCCCTGGGGGGAAGTGAGCAGTTCTTC. This sequence encodes CASTALGGSEQFF.

The genes are TRBV25-1 and TRBJ1-3; weak D call: TRBD1 (6 bases). The CDR3 length is 13 residues. The V gene lost 4 bases and the J gene lost 3 bases, with 7 bases spanning the gap. Per germline, CDR1 MGHDK and CDR2 SYGVNS. The CDR3 region is CASSGQVGNTIYF. For the CDR3, the DNA is TGTGCCAGCAGTGGACAGGTTGGAAACACCATATATTTT.

This chain links TRBV5-1 with TRBJ1-1; 8 nucleotides align to TRBD1. After removal of 3 bases from V and 4 bases from J, the junction contained 5 bases not matched to a gene. CDR1 SGHRS and CDR2 YFSETQ come from the germline V gene. This CDR3 is 14 amino acids long. The CDR3 nucleotides are TGCGCCAGCAGCTATACAGGGGGGGCCACTGAAGCTTTCTTT. It translates to CASSYTGGATEAFF.

The chain links TRBV6-1 to TRBJ1-6, with a possible D match to TRBD1 (6 bases). V lost 4 bases to trimming and J lost 7 bases, with 14 bases between them. In germline, CDR1 is MNHNS, CDR2 SASEGT. The CDR3 length is 15 residues. The CDR3 coding sequence is TGTGCCAGCAGTGCCGGGACAATCGGAAATTCACCCCTCCACTTT. It codes for CASSAGTIGNSPLHF.

The rearrangement links TRBV4-3 to TRBJ2-3; TRBD1 matches 8 bases. The CDR3 is 18 residues long. Trimming at V came to 3 bases and at J to 7 bases, leaving 18 bases not matched to a gene. Germline values: CDR1 LGHNA, CDR2 YSLEER. The CDR3 region has the DNA TGCGCCAGCAGCCAGGACGGACAGGGCCCGTTGGGATGGAATACGCAGTATTTT. This codes for CASSQDGQGPLGWNTQYF.

The rearrangement uses TRBV5-1 and TRBJ2-7; D is possibly TRBD2 (6 bases). V dropped 0 bases and J dropped 2 bases, with 12 bases sitting between them. In germline, CDR1 is SGHRS, CDR2 YFSETQ. The CDR3 has 15 residues. Here the CDR3 DNA reads TGCGCCAGCAGCTTGGCAGGGCGGGGTACCTACGAGCAGTACTTC. Protein: CASSLAGRGTYEQYF.

This chain connects TRBV18 to TRBJ2-5; D is possibly TRBD1 (5 bases). The germline gives CDR1 KGHSH, CDR2 LQKENI. The CDR3 totals 12 residues. The germline V and J ends were trimmed by 3 bases and 5 bases, with 7 bases remaining between them. In DNA, the CDR3 is TGTGCCAGCTCACCCTCAGGGGAGACCCAGTACTTC. Amino acid sequence: CASSPSGETQYF.

The chain joins TRBV7-2 to TRBJ1-1; TRBD1 might be the D (6 bases). The ends were cut back, 5 bases at V and 5 bases at J, with 15 bases in the middle. Germline V gene sequence: CDR1 SGHTA, CDR2 FQGNSA. This CDR3 contains 14 residues. The CDR3 coding sequence is TGTGCCAGCAGCCCGGGGCGGGGGCGAACTGAAGCTTTCTTT. This translates into CASSPGRGRTEAFF.

For the CDR3, the DNA is TGTGCCAGCAGAATCGGACGGTCTAGCAATCAGCCCCAGCATTTT. Residues: CASRIGRSSNQPQHF. The rearrangement uses TRBV6-1 and TRBJ1-5; no firm D call. This CDR3 comprises 15 residues. Germline V gene sequence: CDR1 MNHNS, CDR2 SASEGT. The V gene lost 6 bases and the J gene lost 0 bases, with 12 bases spanning the gap.

This chain connects TRBV19 to TRBJ2-5; D gene unclear. V was clipped by 3 bases and J by 5 bases, with 4 bases between them. Per germline, CDR1 LNHDA and CDR2 SQIVND (reference sequence). The CDR3 has 11 amino acids. Here the CDR3 DNA reads TGTGCCAGTAGTATGGCTGAGACCCAGTACTTC. Residues: CASSMAETQYF.

This clone was found a few times. This sequence joins TRBV7-9 and TRBJ2-7; TRBD1 matches at 7 bases. This CDR3 is built from 15 residues. The V and J ends lost 5 bases and 4 bases, in that order; junction bases with no gene match: 11. Germline loops: CDR1 SEHNR, CDR2 FQNEAQ (reference sequence). The CDR3 region is CASSPQGQNLYEQYF. For the CDR3, the DNA is TGTGCCAGCAGCCCCCAGGGACAGAACCTTTACGAGCAGTACTTC.

This clone occurred a few times. V usage is TRBV4-3 and J usage is TRBJ2-3; 12 nucleotides align to TRBD2. The CDR3 sequence is 16 residues long. With 1 base clipped from V and 1 base from J, the junction kept 0 bases outside the gene matches. Germline CDR1 LGHNA, CDR2 YSLEER. Here the CDR3 DNA reads TGCGCCAGCAGCCAAGGGACTAGCGGGGGCACAGATACGCAGTATTTT. Encoded protein: CASSQGTSGGTDTQYF.

The rearrangement joins TRBV30 to TRBJ1-2, with D possibly being TRBD1 (6 bases). In germline, CDR1 is GTSNPN, CDR2 SVGIG (reference sequence). Trimming shortened V by 0 bases and J by 4 bases, and 9 bases separated the two germline ends. The length of the CDR3 is 13 residues. CDR3 loop: CAWSVQGSYGYTF. The DNA of the CDR3 is TGTGCCTGGAGTGTACAGGGTTCCTATGGCTACACCTTC.

This clone has only one observation. This chain connects TRBV11-2 to TRBJ2-1; weak D call: TRBD2 (5 bases). Germline lookup yields CDR1 SGHAT and CDR2 FQNNGV. Trimming removed 3 bases at V and 1 base at J, with 7 bases between. The CDR3 runs to 14 residues. CDR3 in amino acids: CASSFRGSYNEQFF. The CDR3 DNA is TGTGCCAGCAGCTTCCGAGGGTCCTACAATGAGCAGTTCTTC.